This TCR beta chain was retrieved from a study of blood T cell repertoires in COVID-19. Study details: Acute and convalescent COVID-19 samples came from the United States, Italy and Spain. PBMCs, B-cell-depleted T cells, or T cells were the source of the cDNA or gDNA that made up the material.

The count of this clone is one. In the source study's methods: Reference gene primer amplification in the assay estimated nucleated cell counts. The protocol was immunoSEQ multiplex PCR, while the TCRdb copy is restricted to in-frame clones and leaves out a portion. V and J calls and clone size are those listed in that table; D and trimming were worked out from the DNA. The data hold under 250,000 clones, with approximately 86% observed a single time. What was sequenced was peripheral blood. The clonotype was recovered from a woman aged 55-69 years who had recovered from COVID-19.

CDR3 nucleotide sequence: TGTGCCAGCACTCCCGGTGGACTAGCGGGCGTCTACGAGCAGTACTTC. It codes for CASTPGGLAGVYEQYF. The chain carries TRBV28 and TRBJ2-7; 11 bases fit TRBD2. The CDR3 covers 16 residues. Trimming removed 7 bases from V and 3 bases from J; junction bases left unmatched: 11. Germline lookup yields CDR1 MDHEN and CDR2 SYDVKM.